One sample yielded the 16 T cell receptor beta chains listed below, sequenced in a study of shared clonotypes between healthy human individuals. Naive CD8 isolation took CD45RO-negative cells positively selected for CCR7 and excluded terminally differentiated effector memory CD45RA+ cells. Repertoires were generated with immunoSEQ multiplex PCR, while TCRdb's copy carries only in-frame clones and drops some. Among about 1.9 million clones, 93% were seen once, and the ten largest hold about 1.6%. The specimen sequenced was naive CD8+ T cells from PBMCs. The receptors were gathered from a young man in good health. Some clones in this sample may be carry-over from other donors' samples.

This rearrangement joins TRBV7-6 to TRBJ2-2, with D unresolved. This CDR3 contains 15 residues. The V end lost 1 base, the J end lost 4 bases, and 10 bases lay between the germline ends. Germline CDR1 is SGHVS and CDR2 is FNYEAQ. This chain's CDR3 is CASSLVWARTGELFF. CDR3 in DNA: TGTGCCAGCAGCTTAGTCTGGGCCCGCACCGGGGAGCTGTTTTTT.

J is TRBJ2-5 and V is TRBV27; perhaps D is TRBD1 or TRBD2 (5 bases each). This CDR3 has 16 residues. Per germline, CDR1 MNHEY and CDR2 SMNVEV (reference sequence). Trimming removed 5 bases at V and 2 bases at J, with 18 bases between. The CDR3 bases are TGTGCCAGCAGTCCCCTCACCCGGGACCCTCAAGAGACCCAGTACTTC. Encoded protein: CASSPLTRDPQETQYF.

The rearrangement uses TRBV6-5 and TRBJ1-1; the D is unclear. The CDR3 runs 14 residues. Per the germline V gene, CDR1 is MNHEY and CDR2 is SVGAGI. Between the trimmed V and J ends, which lost 6 bases and 3 bases, there was a span of 14 bases. The CDR3: CASSHWTEHTEAFF. The CDR3 coding sequence is TGTGCCAGCAGCCACTGGACGGAGCACACTGAAGCTTTCTTT.

The rearrangement uses TRBV27 and TRBJ2-7, with D uncertain. This CDR3 region has 14 residues. The V end lost 4 bases, the J end lost 2 bases, and 12 bases lay between the germline ends. Germline CDR1 is MNHEY and CDR2 is SMNVEV (reference sequence). CDR3 protein: CASSSDLRAYEQYF. The CDR3 coding sequence is TGTGCCAGCAGTTCCGACTTGCGTGCCTACGAGCAGTACTTC.

The chain joins TRBV19 to TRBJ1-1, with 8 bases identical to TRBD1. V was clipped by 6 bases and J by 0 bases; unmatched bases: 9. The CDR3 covers 16 residues. Per germline, CDR1 LNHDA and CDR2 SQIVND (reference sequence). CDR3 nucleotide sequence: TGTGCCAGTAGCCCGGGGCAGGGGGCGGTGAACACTGAAGCTTTCTTT. Its protein product is CASSPGQGAVNTEAFF.

The J gene is TRBJ2-4, the V gene TRBV7-2; D is perhaps TRBD2 (5 bases). The CDR3 has 15 residues. Trimming removed 6 bases at V and 4 bases at J, with 16 bases between. CDR1 SGHTA and CDR2 FQGNSA come from the germline V gene. DNA of the CDR3: TGTGCCAGCAGTCGGGGAAATGCCGCAAAAAACATTCAGTACTTC. It is translated as CASSRGNAAKNIQYF.

V usage is TRBV9 and J usage is TRBJ2-1; 11 bases align to TRBD2. Germline CDR1 is SGDLS and CDR2 is YYNGEE. The CDR3 is made up of 15 amino acids. The junction had 1 base not matched to a gene; V was cut back by 1 base and J by 4 bases. The CDR3 region is CASSVRLAGYNEQFF. The CDR3 DNA sequence: TGTGCCAGCAGCGTAAGACTAGCGGGGTACAATGAGCAGTTCTTC.

CDR3 residues: CASSEPRTRIPYEQYF. The DNA for the CDR3 is TGTGCCAGCAGTGAGCCGCGGACACGGATCCCCTACGAGCAGTACTTC. The J gene is TRBJ2-7, the V gene TRBV2; a possible D gene is TRBD1 (5 bases). CDR3 length: 16 amino acids. V was clipped by 3 bases and J by 2 bases, with 17 bases between them. Germline V lookup: CDR1 SNHLY, CDR2 FYNNEI. Full variable domain (rest looked up from reference TRBV2 and TRBJ2-7): EPEVTQTPSHQVTQMGQEVILRCVPISNHLYFYWYRQILGQKVEFLVSFYNNEISEKSEIFDDQFSVERPDGSNFTLKIRSTKLEDSAMYFCASSEPRTRIPYEQYFGPGTRLTVT.

This clone has a single count. V and J are TRBV5-6 and TRBJ1-5; D ambiguous. The V and J ends lost 0 bases and 7 bases respectively, with 11 bases between them. CDR3 length equals 14 residues. CDR1 is SGHDT, CDR2 YYEEEE, per germline. DNA of the CDR3: TGTGCCAGCAGCTTGGCCTCGGCCCCACAGCCCCAGCATTTT. Its protein product is CASSLASAPQPQHF.

The chain couples TRBV9 to TRBJ1-2; D ambiguous. The V gene lost 4 bases and the J gene lost 5 bases, with 18 bases spanning the gap. CDR1 SGDLS and CDR2 YYNGEE come from the germline V gene. The CDR3 length is 15 residues. The CDR3 here is CASSLDDFEAYGYTF. CDR3 sequence (DNA): TGTGCCAGCAGCCTAGATGACTTCGAGGCGTATGGCTACACCTTC.

The rearrangement joins TRBV6-5 to TRBJ2-4; tentatively, D is TRBD1 or TRBD2 (6 bases each). Trimming took off 5 bases at V and 0 bases at J, with 11 bases between the two ends. Germline V gene lookup returns CDR1 MNHEY and CDR2 SVGAGI. The CDR3 loop spans 15 amino acids. The CDR3 DNA sequence: TGTGCCAGCAGTCGGGGGCCAATAGCCAAAAACATTCAGTACTTC. It codes for CASSRGPIAKNIQYF.

The rearrangement links TRBV19 to TRBJ1-4; D is undetermined. Trimming took off 6 bases at V and 10 bases at J, with 24 bases between the two ends. This CDR3 is built from 16 residues. Per the germline V gene, CDR1 is LNHDA and CDR2 is SQIVND (reference sequence). CDR3 sequence: CASSFAVSRSEGKLFF. The DNA of the CDR3 is TGTGCCAGTAGCTTCGCAGTTTCGAGGAGCGAAGGAAAACTGTTTTTT.

Turning to this clone: Other nucleotide sequences from this sample produce the same CDR3. The chain couples TRBV7-9 to TRBJ2-7; 10 bases agree with TRBD1. Germline V CDR1 and CDR2: SEHNR, FQNEAQ (reference sequence). V was pared by 6 bases and J by 4 bases, with 3 bases of the junction left unmatched. The CDR3 runs 13 residues. CDR3 bases: TGTGCCAGCAGGAGGGACAGGGGTTACGAGCAGTACTTC. This gives the protein CASRRDRGYEQYF.

The chain recombines TRBV6-5 with TRBJ2-5; D could derive from TRBD1 or TRBD2 (6 bases each). The V gene lost 4 bases and the J gene lost 10 bases, with 22 bases spanning the gap. CDR1 and CDR2 from the germline V gene are MNHEY and SVGAGI. The CDR3 covers 15 residues. This chain's CDR3 is CASSSRDLGGRFQYF. CDR3 sequence (DNA): TGTGCCAGCAGTTCCCGGGACTTAGGGGGTAGATTCCAGTACTTC.

V gene TRBV11-2 combines with J gene TRBJ2-2; 8 positions agree with TRBD2. V trimming: 5 bases; J trimming: 4 bases; junction bases outside the gene matches: 3. CDR1 is SGHAT and CDR2 is FQNNGV in the germline V gene. The CDR3 spans 14 residues. CDR3 sequence reads: CASSPRGGTGELFF. CDR3 bases: TGTGCCAGCAGCCCCCGGGGGGGCACCGGGGAGCTGTTTTTT.

The V and J genes are TRBV7-9 and TRBJ2-1, with 9 nucleotides matching TRBD1. V trimming: 5 bases; J trimming: 8 bases; junction bases outside the gene matches: 19. This CDR3 is 18 amino acids long. From germline, CDR1 is SEHNR and CDR2 FQNEAQ (reference sequence). CDR3 loop: CASSPPYLTGGKFDEQFF. The CDR3 DNA sequence: TGTGCCAGCAGCCCGCCATACCTGACAGGGGGAAAATTCGATGAGCAGTTCTTC.